This TCR beta chain was found in a study of blood T cell repertoires in COVID-19. The table came from immunoSEQ multiplex PCR; TCRdb's copy has only in-frame clones and leaves some out. Found here are approximately 130,000 clones, around 89% of them singletons; the top ten hold around 30%. CDR3 length: 14 amino acids. Trimming cost V 4 bases and J 0 bases, with 7 bases left between them. Germline V gives CDR1 SEHNR, CDR2 FQNEAQ (reference sequence). The TCR was taken from a man aged 65-85 years with active or convalescent COVID-19. V gene TRBV7-9 combines with J gene TRBJ2-4, with a tentative D call TRBD2 (5 bases). The material sequenced was peripheral blood. Here the CDR3 DNA reads TGTGCCAGCAGCTCGGGGTTAGCCAAAAACATTCAGTACTTC. Its translation is CASSSGLAKNIQYF.